These T cell receptor beta chains were read from a single sample in a study of early stage breast cancer tumors. Sequenced by immunoSEQ multiplex PCR; TCRdb stores in-frame clones only, minus some. The table has around 31,000 clones, over 70% seen once. Sequenced: blood. All receptors come from a person aged 40-50 years with breast cancer. Both conserved end residues are part of each CDR3. Each record gives: J gene, D gene, V gene, clone size, CDR3 DNA, CDR3 protein. The D gene is left open where the match is weak. The listing skips clone size in some rows; elsewhere it reads once, few, many or a size class.

>TRBJ2-5|-|TRBV20-1|-
TGCAGAGTAGGGGGACGCGAGGCCCAGTACTTC
CRVGGREAQYF
>TRBJ1-2|TRBD1|TRBV19|-
TGTGCCAGTAGTCCTAGACAGGGGGCGTTCTATGGCTACACCTTC
CASSPRQGAFYGYTF
>TRBJ1-5|-|TRBV19|few
TGTGCCAGTGGTAGAATTGGGCCACGGAGCAATCAGCCCCAGCATTTT
CASGRIGPRSNQPQHF
>TRBJ2-3|TRBD2|TRBV27|-
TGTGCCAGCAGACCGGGGCTAGCGGGAACAGATACGCAGTATTTT
CASRPGLAGTDTQYF
>TRBJ2-1|TRBD2|TRBV5-1|-
TGCGCCAGCAGCTTGGCAGCCCGACTAGCGGGAGCGCCCACCTACAATGAGCAGTTCTTC
CASSLAARLAGAPTYNEQFF
>TRBJ1-2|-|TRBV14|few
TGTGCCAGCAGCCCCGACAGGAACTATGGCTACACCTTC
CASSPDRNYGYTF
>TRBJ1-5|-|TRBV10-3|-
TGTGCCATCAGTGATGGGACATCCAATCAGCCCCAGCATTTT
CAISDGTSNQPQHF
>TRBJ1-2|TRBD1|TRBV30|once
TGTGCCTGGAGTTTATCAGGGGGTGGCTACACCTTC
CAWSLSGGGYTF
>TRBJ2-7|TRBD1|TRBV29-1|few
TGCAGCGTTCAAGGGACAGGGGGCGCTTACGGCGAGCAGTACTTC
CSVQGTGGAYGEQYF
>TRBJ2-3|-|TRBV25-1|-
TGTGCCAGCAGTGAATGGCAGCACACTACGCAGTATTTT
CASSEWQHTTQYF
>TRBJ2-1|-|TRBV7-2|-
TGTGCCAGCAGCTTCAGTGTGGCTAGCGATGTCAATGAGCAGTTCTTC
CASSFSVASDVNEQFF
>TRBJ1-2|-|TRBV28|few
TGTGCCAGCAGTTTCACAGGTCCCTATGGCTACACCTTC
CASSFTGPYGYTF
>TRBJ1-4|-|TRBV2|-
TGTGCCAGCAGTGAAGCGCTAAGGGATGATGAAAAACTGTTTTTT
CASSEALRDDEKLFF
>TRBJ2-5|TRBD2|TRBV6-5|-
TGTGCCACCCATTCTAGCGGGAGAGGGGAGACCCAGTACTTC
CATHSSGRGETQYF
>TRBJ2-2|-|TRBV7-2|-
TGTGCCAGCACAGGACACGACACCGGGGAGCTGTTTTTT
CASTGHDTGELFF
>TRBJ2-1|TRBD1|TRBV2|-
TGTGCCAGCAGTGAATCGGCGACAGGGGGGTTCTTC
CASSESATGGFF